These 5 T cell receptor beta chains were all obtained from the same sample, sequenced in a study of blood T cell repertoires in COVID-19. Here immunoSEQ multiplex PCR was the method, and the copy in TCRdb shows in-frame clones only, minus some. The sample lists fewer than 650,000 clones, 85% to 90% occurring once. The sample was peripheral blood. These receptors originate from a woman aged 45-60 years with COVID-19, enrolled during active disease.

This clone was detected a few times. The chain links TRBV11-3 to TRBJ1-1; D is perhaps TRBD1 (5 bases). There are 13 residues in the CDR3. Germline V lookup: CDR1 SGHNT, CDR2 YENEEA. Trimming cost V 5 bases and J 1 base, with 8 bases left between them. In DNA form, the CDR3 reads TGTGCCAGCAGCCGACAGCAGAACACTGAAGCTTTCTTT. This translates into CASSRQQNTEAFF.

This chain uses TRBV5-1 with TRBJ2-7; 10 bases are shared with TRBD1. This CDR3 is 15 amino acids long. The V gene end was trimmed by 3 bases and the J gene end by 6 bases; junction bases not matched to a gene: 9. Germline V gene lookup returns CDR1 SGHRS and CDR2 YFSETQ. CDR3 sequence reads: CASSSSPGTGVEQYF. The CDR3 nucleotides read TGCGCCAGCAGCTCAAGTCCCGGGACAGGGGTCGAGCAGTACTTC.

This sequence joins TRBV30 and TRBJ1-6; 10 nucleotides agree with TRBD1. The germline V gene encodes CDR1 GTSNPN and CDR2 SVGIG (reference sequence). The CDR3 has 14 amino acids. The J segment lost 7 bases and the V segment lost 4 bases, leaving 4 bases of the junction unmatched. This chain's CDR3 is CAWTLGQGNSPLHF. In DNA, the CDR3 is TGTGCCTGGACCTTGGGACAGGGGAATTCACCCCTCCACTTT.

The chain is built from TRBV6-5 and TRBJ2-1; 7 nucleotides line up with TRBD1. V lost 6 bases, J lost 9 bases, and 5 bases stayed unmatched. The V gene's germline CDR1 is MNHEY and CDR2 SVGAGI. This CDR3 region has 12 residues. In DNA form, the CDR3 reads TGTGCCAGCAGCCACACAGGGGTTGAGCAGTTCTTC. Its translation: CASSHTGVEQFF.

The V gene is TRBV5-6, the J gene TRBJ1-6; 8 positions agree with TRBD1. CDR3 length: 16 amino acids. The germline V gene has CDR1 SGHDT and CDR2 YYEEEE. V lost 3 bases, J lost 9 bases, and 11 bases stayed unmatched. The CDR3 DNA sequence: TGTGCCAGCAGCTGGACAGGGAGCGGTTTGGCTTCACCCCTCCACTTT. As protein: CASSWTGSGLASPLHF. Full variable domain (outside the CDR3, taken from reference TRBV5-6 and TRBJ1-6): DAGVTQSPTHLIKTRGQQVTLRCSPKSGHDTVSWYQQALGQGPQFIFQYYEEEERQRGNFPDRFSGHQFPNYSSELNVNALLLGDSALYLCASSWTGSGLASPLHFGNGTRLTVT.